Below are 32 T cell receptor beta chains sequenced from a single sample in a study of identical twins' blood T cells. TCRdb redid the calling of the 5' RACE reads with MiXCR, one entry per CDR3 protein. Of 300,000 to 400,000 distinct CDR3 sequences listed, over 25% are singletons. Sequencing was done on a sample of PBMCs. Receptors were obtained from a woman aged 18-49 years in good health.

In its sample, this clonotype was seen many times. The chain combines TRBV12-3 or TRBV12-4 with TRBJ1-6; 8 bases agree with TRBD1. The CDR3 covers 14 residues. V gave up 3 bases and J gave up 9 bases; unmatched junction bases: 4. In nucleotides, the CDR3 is TGTGCCAGCAGTTTTCTGACAGGGGTTTCACCCCTCCACTTT. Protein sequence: CASSFLTGVSPLHF.

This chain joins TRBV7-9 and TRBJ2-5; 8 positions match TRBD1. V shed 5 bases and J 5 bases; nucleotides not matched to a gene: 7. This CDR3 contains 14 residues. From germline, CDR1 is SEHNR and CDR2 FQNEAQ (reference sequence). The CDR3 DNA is TGTGCCAGCAGCGTGGACAGGGCCACGGAGACCCAGTACTTC. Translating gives CASSVDRATETQYF. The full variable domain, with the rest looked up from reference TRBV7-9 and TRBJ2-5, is DTGVSQNPRHKITKRGQNVTFRCDPISEHNRLYWYRQTLGQGPEFLTYFQNEAQLEKSRLLSDRFSAERPKGSFSTLEIQRTEQGDSAMYLCASSVDRATETQYFGPGTRLLVL.

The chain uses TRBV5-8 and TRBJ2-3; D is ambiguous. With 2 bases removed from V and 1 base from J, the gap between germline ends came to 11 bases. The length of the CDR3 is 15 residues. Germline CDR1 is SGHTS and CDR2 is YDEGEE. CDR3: CASSFPVLGTDTQYF. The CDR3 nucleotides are TGTGCCAGCAGCTTTCCGGTCCTGGGCACAGATACGCAGTATTTT.

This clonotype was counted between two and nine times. The CDR3 DNA reads as TGTGCCAGCAGTTTCAGGCAGCCGGCCGGGGAGCTGTTTTTT. It is translated as CASSFRQPAGELFF. The chain is built from TRBV27 and TRBJ2-2; D is uncertain. Germline assignment: CDR1 MNHEY and CDR2 SMNVEV (reference sequence). V lost 3 bases and J lost 6, with 11 bases in between. CDR3 length equals 14 residues.

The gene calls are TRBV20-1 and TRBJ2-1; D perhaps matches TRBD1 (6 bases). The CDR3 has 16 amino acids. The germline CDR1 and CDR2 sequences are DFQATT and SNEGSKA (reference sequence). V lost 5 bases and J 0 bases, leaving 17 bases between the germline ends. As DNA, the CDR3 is TGCAGTGCTGGGGGTTTTGCGGACAGCTCCTACAATGAGCAGTTCTTC. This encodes CSAGGFADSSYNEQFF.

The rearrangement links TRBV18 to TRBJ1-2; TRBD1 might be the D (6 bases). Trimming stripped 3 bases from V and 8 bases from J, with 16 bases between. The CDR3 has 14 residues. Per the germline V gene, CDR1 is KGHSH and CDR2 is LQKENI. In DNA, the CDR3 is TGTGCCAGCTCACCGGACAGCCTTATCGAGGGCTACACCTTC. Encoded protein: CASSPDSLIEGYTF. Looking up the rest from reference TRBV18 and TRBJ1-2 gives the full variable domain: NAGVMQNPRHLVRRRGQEARLRCSPMKGHSHVYWYRQLPEEGLKFMVYLQKENIIDESGMPKERFSAEFPKEGPSILRIQQVVRGDSAAYFCASSPDSLIEGYTFGSGTRLTVV.

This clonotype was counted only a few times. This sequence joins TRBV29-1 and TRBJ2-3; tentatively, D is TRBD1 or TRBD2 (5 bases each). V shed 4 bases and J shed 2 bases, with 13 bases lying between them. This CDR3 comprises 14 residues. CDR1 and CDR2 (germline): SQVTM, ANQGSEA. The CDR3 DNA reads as TGCAGCGTTGGAGCAGGGACGGTCACAGATACGCAGTATTTT. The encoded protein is CSVGAGTVTDTQYF.

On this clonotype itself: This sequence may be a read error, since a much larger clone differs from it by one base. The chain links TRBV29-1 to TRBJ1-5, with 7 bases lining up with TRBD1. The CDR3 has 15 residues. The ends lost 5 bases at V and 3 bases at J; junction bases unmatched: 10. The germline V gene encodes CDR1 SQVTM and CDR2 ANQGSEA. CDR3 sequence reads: CSVTYMTGINQPQHF. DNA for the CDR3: TGCAGCGTTACCTATATGACAGGGATCAATCAGCCCCAGCATTTT.

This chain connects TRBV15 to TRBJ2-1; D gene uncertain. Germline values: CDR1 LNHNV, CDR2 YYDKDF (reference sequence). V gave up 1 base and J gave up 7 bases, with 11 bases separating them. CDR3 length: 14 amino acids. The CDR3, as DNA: TGTGCCACCAGCAGAGTAAAGGTGGAGAATGAGCAGTTCTTC. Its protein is CATSRVKVENEQFF.

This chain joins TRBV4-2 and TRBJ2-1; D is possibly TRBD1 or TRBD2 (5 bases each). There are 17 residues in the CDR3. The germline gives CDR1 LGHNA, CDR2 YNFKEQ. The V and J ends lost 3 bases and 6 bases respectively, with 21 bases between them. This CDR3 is CASSHPIPPGPVNEQFF. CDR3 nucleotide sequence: TGTGCCAGCAGCCATCCTATCCCACCGGGACCAGTCAATGAGCAGTTCTTC.

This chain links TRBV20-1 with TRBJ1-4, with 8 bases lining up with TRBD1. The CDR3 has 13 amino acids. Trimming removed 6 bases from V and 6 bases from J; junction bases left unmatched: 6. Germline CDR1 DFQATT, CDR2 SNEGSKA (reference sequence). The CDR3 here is CSAIDRGDEKLFF. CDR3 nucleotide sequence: TGCAGTGCCATAGACAGGGGAGATGAAAAACTGTTTTTT.

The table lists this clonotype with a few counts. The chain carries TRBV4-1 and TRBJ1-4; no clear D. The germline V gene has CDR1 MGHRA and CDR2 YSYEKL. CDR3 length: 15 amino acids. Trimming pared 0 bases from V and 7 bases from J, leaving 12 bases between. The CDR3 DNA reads TGCGCCAGCAGCCAAGAGGGCGGTGGTGGTGAAAAACTGTTTTTT. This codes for CASSQEGGGGEKLFF.

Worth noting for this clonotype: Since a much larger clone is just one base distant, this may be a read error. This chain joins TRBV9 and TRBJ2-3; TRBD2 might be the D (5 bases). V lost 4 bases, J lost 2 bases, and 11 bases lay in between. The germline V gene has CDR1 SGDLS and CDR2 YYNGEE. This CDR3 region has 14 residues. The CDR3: CASSPRLSTDTQYF. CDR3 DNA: TGTGCCAGCAGCCCGAGACTATCCACAGATACGCAGTATTTT. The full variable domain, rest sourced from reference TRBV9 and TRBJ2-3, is DSGVTQTPKHLITATGQRVTLRCSPRSGDLSVYWYQQSLDQGLQFLIQYYNGEERAKGNILERFSAQQFPDLHSELNLSSLELGDSALYFCASSPRLSTDTQYFGPGTRLTVL.

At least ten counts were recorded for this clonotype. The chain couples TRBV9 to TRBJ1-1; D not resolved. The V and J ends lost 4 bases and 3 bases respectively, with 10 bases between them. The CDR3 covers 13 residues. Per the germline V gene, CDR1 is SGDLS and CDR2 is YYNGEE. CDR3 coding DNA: TGTGCCAGCAGCCCCTACAAGGACACTGAAGCTTTCTTT. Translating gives CASSPYKDTEAFF.

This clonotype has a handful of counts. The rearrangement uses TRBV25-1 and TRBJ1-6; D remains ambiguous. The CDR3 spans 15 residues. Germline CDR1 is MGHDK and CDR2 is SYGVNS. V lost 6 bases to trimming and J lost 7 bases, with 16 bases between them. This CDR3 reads CASRFRKWPNSPLHF. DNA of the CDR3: TGTGCCAGCAGGTTTCGGAAATGGCCCAATTCACCCCTCCACTTT.

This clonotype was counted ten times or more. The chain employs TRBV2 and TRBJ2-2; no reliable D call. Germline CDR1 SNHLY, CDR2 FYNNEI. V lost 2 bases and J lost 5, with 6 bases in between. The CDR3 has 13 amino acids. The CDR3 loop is CASSELGTGELFF. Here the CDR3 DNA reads TGTGCCAGCAGTGAACTGGGAACCGGGGAGCTGTTTTTT.

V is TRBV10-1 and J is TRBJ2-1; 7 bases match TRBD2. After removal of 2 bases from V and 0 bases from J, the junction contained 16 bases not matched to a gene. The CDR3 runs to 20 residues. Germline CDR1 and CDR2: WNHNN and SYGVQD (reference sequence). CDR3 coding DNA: TGCGCCAGCAGTGAGGCTGCGGGGGAGATAAACTGGAGCTCCTACAATGAGCAGTTCTTC. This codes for CASSEAAGEINWSSYNEQFF.

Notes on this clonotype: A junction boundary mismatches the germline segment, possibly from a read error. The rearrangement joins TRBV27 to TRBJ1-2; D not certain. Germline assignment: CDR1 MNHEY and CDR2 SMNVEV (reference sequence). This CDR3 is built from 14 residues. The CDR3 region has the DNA TGTGCCAGCAGTTTATCGGCCTCACACTATGGCTGCACCTTC. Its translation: CASSLSASHYGCTF.

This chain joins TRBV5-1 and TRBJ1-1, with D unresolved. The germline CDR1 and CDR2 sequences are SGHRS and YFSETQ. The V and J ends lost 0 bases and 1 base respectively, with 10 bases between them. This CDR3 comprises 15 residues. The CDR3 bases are TGCGCCAGCAGCTTGGAAGGGCCAACGAACACTGAAGCTTTCTTT. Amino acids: CASSLEGPTNTEAFF.

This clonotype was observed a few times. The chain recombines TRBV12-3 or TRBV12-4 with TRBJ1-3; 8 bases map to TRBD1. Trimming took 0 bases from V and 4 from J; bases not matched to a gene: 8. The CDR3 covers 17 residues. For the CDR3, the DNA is TGTGCCAGCAGTTTAGCGCTGGGACAGGTGGGGGGAAACACCATATATTTT. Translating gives CASSLALGQVGGNTIYF.

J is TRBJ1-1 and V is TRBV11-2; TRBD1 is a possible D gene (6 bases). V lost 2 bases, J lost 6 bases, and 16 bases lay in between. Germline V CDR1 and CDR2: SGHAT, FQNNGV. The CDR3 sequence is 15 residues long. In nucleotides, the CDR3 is TGTGCCAGCAGCTTAAGATCCCAGGGGCGTTCTGAAGCTTTCTTT. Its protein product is CASSLRSQGRSEAFF.

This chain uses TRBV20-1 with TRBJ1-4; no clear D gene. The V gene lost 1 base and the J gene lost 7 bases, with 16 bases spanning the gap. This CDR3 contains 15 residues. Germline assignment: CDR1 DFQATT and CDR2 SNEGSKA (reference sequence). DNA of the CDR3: TGCAGTGCTAGAGCCCCGCGAGGGCGGAGTGAAAAACTGTTTTTT. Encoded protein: CSARAPRGRSEKLFF.

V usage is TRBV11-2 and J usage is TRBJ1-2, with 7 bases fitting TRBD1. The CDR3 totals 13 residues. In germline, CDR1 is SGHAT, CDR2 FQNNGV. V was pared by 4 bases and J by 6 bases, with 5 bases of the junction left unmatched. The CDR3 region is CASSWTGQNGYTF. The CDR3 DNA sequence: TGTGCCAGCAGCTGGACAGGTCAAAATGGCTACACCTTC.

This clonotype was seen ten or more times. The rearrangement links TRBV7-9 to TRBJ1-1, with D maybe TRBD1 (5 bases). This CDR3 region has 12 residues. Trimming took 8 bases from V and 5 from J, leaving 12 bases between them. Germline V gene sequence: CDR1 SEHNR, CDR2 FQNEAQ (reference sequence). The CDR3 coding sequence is TGTGCCAGCTGGGCGGGGGGAACTGAAGCTTTCTTT. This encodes CASWAGGTEAFF. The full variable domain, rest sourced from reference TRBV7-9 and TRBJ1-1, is DTGVSQNPRHKITKRGQNVTFRCDPISEHNRLYWYRQTLGQGPEFLTYFQNEAQLEKSRLLSDRFSAERPKGSFSTLEIQRTEQGDSAMYLCASWAGGTEAFFGQGTRLTVV.

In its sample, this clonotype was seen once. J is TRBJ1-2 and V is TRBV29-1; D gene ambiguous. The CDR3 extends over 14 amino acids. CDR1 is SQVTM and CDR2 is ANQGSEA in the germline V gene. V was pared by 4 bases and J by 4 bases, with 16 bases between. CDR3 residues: CSVVMGGKGYGYTF. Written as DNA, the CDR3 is TGCAGCGTTGTTATGGGAGGGAAAGGCTATGGCTACACCTTC.

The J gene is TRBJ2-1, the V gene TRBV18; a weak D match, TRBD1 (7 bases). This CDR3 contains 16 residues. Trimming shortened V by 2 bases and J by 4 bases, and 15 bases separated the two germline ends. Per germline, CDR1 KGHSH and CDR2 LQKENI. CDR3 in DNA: TGTGCCAGCTCACCATCCAGGGGGGACTTTTACAATGAGCAGTTCTTC. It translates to CASSPSRGDFYNEQFF.

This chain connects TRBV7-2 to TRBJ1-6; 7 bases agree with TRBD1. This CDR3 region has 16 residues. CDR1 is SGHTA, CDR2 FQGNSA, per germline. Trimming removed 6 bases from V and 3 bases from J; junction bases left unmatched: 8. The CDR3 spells CASRPRDRSYNSPLHF. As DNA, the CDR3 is TGTGCCAGCAGACCAAGGGACAGAAGCTATAATTCACCCCTCCACTTT.

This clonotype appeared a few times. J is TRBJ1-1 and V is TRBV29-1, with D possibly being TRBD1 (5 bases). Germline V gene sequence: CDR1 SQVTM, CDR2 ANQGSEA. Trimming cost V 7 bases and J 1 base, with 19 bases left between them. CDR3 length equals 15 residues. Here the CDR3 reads CSGYGAAPRNTEAFF. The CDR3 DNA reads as TGCAGCGGATACGGGGCAGCGCCCCGGAACACTGAAGCTTTCTTT.

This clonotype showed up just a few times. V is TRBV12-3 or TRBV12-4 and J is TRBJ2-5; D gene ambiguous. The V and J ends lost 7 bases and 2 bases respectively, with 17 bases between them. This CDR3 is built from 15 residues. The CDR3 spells CASTESGGLQETQYF. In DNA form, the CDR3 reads TGTGCCAGCACCGAGTCCGGCGGTCTACAAGAGACCCAGTACTTC.

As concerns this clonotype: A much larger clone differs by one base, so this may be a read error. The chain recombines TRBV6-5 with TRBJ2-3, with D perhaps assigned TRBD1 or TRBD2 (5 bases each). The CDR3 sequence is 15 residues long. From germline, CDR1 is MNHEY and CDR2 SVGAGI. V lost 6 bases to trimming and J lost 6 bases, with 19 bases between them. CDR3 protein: CASRHRDGKLDTQYF. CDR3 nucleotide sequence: TGTGCCAGCAGACACCGGGACGGGAAATTGGATACGCAGTATTTT.

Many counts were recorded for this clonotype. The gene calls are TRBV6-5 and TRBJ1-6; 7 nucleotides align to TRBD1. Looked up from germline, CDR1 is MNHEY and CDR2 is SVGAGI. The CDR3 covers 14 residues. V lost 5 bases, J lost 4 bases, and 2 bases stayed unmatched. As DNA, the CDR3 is TGTGCCAGCAGTAACAGGGGTTATAATTCACCCCTCCACTTT. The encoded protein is CASSNRGYNSPLHF.

The CDR3 nucleotides read TGCAGTGCTAGAAGCGGAGCCGAGCAGTACTTC. It is translated as CSARSGAEQYF. This chain uses TRBV20-1 with TRBJ2-7; D is perhaps TRBD2 (5 bases). The CDR3 has 11 amino acids. Germline CDR1 reads DFQATT; CDR2 reads SNEGSKA (reference sequence). Trimming left V 2 bases short and J 6 bases short, with 8 bases between.